One sample yielded the 5 T cell receptor beta chains listed below, sequenced in a study of circulating tumor DNA in untreated peripheral T-cell lymphoma. Sequencing was performed with immunoSEQ multiplex PCR; in TCRdb, only in-frame clones are kept and a portion is missing. Found here are just over 1,400 clones, around two thirds of them singletons; the top ten hold under 70%. The material sequenced was tumor tissue. The source is a human donor with peripheral T-cell lymphoma.

J is TRBJ2-7 and V is TRBV11-3; 9 positions agree with TRBD1. CDR3 length equals 15 residues. The germline CDR1 and CDR2 sequences are SGHNT and YENEEA. Trimming took 3 bases from V and 1 from J; bases not matched to a gene: 4. The CDR3: CASSFGTGRSYEQYF. CDR3 bases: TGTGCCAGCAGCTTCGGGACAGGGCGTTCCTACGAGCAGTACTTC.

The sample holds one count of this clone. The rearrangement joins TRBV19 to TRBJ2-1; tentative D call: TRBD1 (6 bases). CDR3 length: 13 amino acids. V lost 5 bases, J lost 7 bases, and 12 bases lay in between. Germline V lookup: CDR1 LNHDA, CDR2 SQIVND (reference sequence). The CDR3 region is CASSEIRGNEQFF. The CDR3 DNA sequence: TGTGCCAGTAGTGAGATCAGGGGTAATGAGCAGTTCTTC.

The sample holds a few counts of this clone. J is TRBJ2-5 and V is TRBV15; perhaps TRBD2 as D (6 bases). Trimming removed 1 base from V and 4 bases from J, with 19 bases in between. There are 17 residues in the CDR3. Germline values: CDR1 LNHNV, CDR2 YYDKDF (reference sequence). CDR3 sequence reads: CATSRGEDFFEGETQYF. The CDR3 bases are TGTGCCACCAGCAGAGGGGAGGATTTCTTCGAGGGAGAGACCCAGTACTTC. The full variable domain, rest sourced from reference TRBV15 and TRBJ2-5, is DAMVIQNPRYQVTQFGKPVTLSCSQTLNHNVMYWYQQKSSQAPKLLFHYYDKDFNNEADTPDNFQSRRPNTSFCFLDIRSPGLGDTAMYLCATSRGEDFFEGETQYFGPGTRLLVL.

The V and J genes are TRBV11-3 and TRBJ2-6, with D unresolved. V lost 7 bases and J lost 0, with 10 bases in between. The CDR3 loop spans 15 amino acids. Germline loops: CDR1 SGHNT, CDR2 YENEEA. CDR3 bases: TGTGCCAGCAAGCGACTTAGCTCTGGGGCCAACGTCCTGACTTTC. Its protein is CASKRLSSGANVLTF.

The chain employs TRBV1 and TRBJ1-1; the DNA was not compared with TRBD1, the D call given in the table. TRBV1 represents a pseudogene. This CDR3 has 14 residues. Here the CDR3 DNA reads TGCGCCAGCAGTCGTCTACAGGGGAGCACTGAAGCTTTCTTT. Translated, it gives CASSRLQGSTEAFF.